The clone carrying this T cell receptor beta chain was detected ten times or more. Its antigen is as yet unknown. This sample stems from a study of T-cell reconstitution after alpha-beta-depleted transplantation in children. Findings and limits, study-wide: T-cell counts and diversity at one year following transplant were attributed mainly to newly produced T cells. Certain patients had high TCRbeta diversity at day 60, and it came from recipient T cells and thymic progenitors that survived. Where alpha-beta T cells came from about two months after transplant was reportedly several hundred expanded graft clones.

Trimming took 2 bases from V and 5 from J; bases not matched to a gene: 9. The CDR3 consists of 17 residues. The germline gives CDR1 SGHTA, CDR2 FQGNSA. Unique molecular identifiers were incorporated during preparation of the TCRbeta library. TCRdb reanalysed the PCR reads using MiXCR and keeps one entry per CDR3 protein. The sample includes around 300,000 distinct CDR3 sequences, roughly 7.8% seen only once; the top ten take about 9.3%. This chain links TRBV7-2 with TRBJ2-2; the match to TRBD1 covers 9 bases. This material consisted of peripheral blood, taken 360 days after TCRalphabeta/CD19-depleted stem cell transplant. The clonotype comes from a female patient aged 2-15 years who had a stem cell transplant for Fanconi anemia, so the T cells may come from the graft donor. The CDR3 nucleotides read TGTGCCAGCAGCTTAAGGACAGGGGAGTGGGGAACCGGGGAGCTGTTTTTT. It translates to CASSLRTGEWGTGELFF.